The sequence of this T cell receptor beta chain was determined in a study of shared clonotypes between healthy human individuals. In the study overall: The people who gave samples were a couple of women and a few men aged 18 to 49. Donors had three CD4 naive, three CD4 memory, two CD8 naive and one CD8 memory plate apiece.

The assay was run at deep level. In the original processing: ImmunoSEQ only sent back junction sequences with no quality scores, so filtering was done differently. The repertoire was sequenced with immunoSEQ multiplex PCR; TCRdb's copy has only in-frame clones and lacks some. D and trimming were read from the DNA, whereas the V and J calls and clone size are those reported in that table. This sample has fewer than 1.4 million clones; around 78% occur once, and the top ten carry 0.5% to 0.65%. About this clone itself: A much bigger clone sits one base away, suggesting this may be a read error.

The length of the CDR3 is 14 residues. The V gene lost 4 bases and the J gene lost 0 bases, with 7 bases spanning the gap. CDR1 is SGHRS, CDR2 YFSETQ, per germline. The source material was memory CD4+ T cells from PBMCs. As for subset: CD45RA-negative fraction. The chain combines TRBV5-1 with TRBJ2-2, with D possibly being TRBD1 or TRBD2 (5 bases each). The source is a man aged 18 to 30 in good health. Some clones in this sample may be carry-over from other donors' samples. CDR3 sequence reads: CASSGTANTGELFF. The CDR3 bases are TGCGCCAGCAGCGGGACGGCGAACACCGGGGAGCTGTTTTTT.